This is a list of T cell receptor beta chains from one sample in a study of cytomegalovirus exposure and HLA in healthy donors. Data came from immunoSEQ multiplex PCR; TCRdb stores just in-frame clones and leaves some out. The sample has around 140,000 clones; about 80% are singletons. Sequencing was performed on PBMCs. The receptors derive from a man aged 25-45 years in good health and CMV-seropositive. Both conserved end residues are part of each CDR3. The D gene is left open where the match is weak. Not all rows give a size; the values are once, few, many and, for expanded clones, a class.

j_gene,v_gene,abundance,d_gene,CDR3nt,CDR3aa
TRBJ1-2,TRBV9,NA,TRBD1,TGTGCCAGCAGTGAGAACTCAAGATACAGGGGACACTATGGCTACACCTTC,CASSENSRYRGHYGYTF
TRBJ2-3,TRBV9,NA,TRBD2,TGTGCCAGCAGCGTAACTAGCGGGAGGATCACAGATACGCAGTATTTT,CASSVTSGRITDTQYF
TRBJ2-7,TRBV18,NA,TRBD2,TGTGCCAGCTCACCGGGACTAGCCTCGGGCGACGAGCAGTACTTC,CASSPGLASGDEQYF
TRBJ2-1,TRBV19,NA,TRBD1,TGTGCCAGTAGCCCGGGACAGGTTACATCCTCCTCCTACAATGAGCAGTTCTTC,CASSPGQVTSSSYNEQFF
TRBJ1-6,TRBV6-1,NA,NA,TGTGCCAGCAGTGAAGCTGGCCAGGGGTGGAATTCACCCCTCCACTTT,CASSEAGQGWNSPLHF
TRBJ1-1,TRBV25-1,NA,TRBD1,TGTGCCAGCAGTGTCAGTGGGACAGGGGCTAGATCTTTCTTT,CASSVSGTGARSFF
TRBJ2-7,TRBV6-5,NA,NA,TGTGCCAGCAGTTACGGCGGACAGACGGCCTACGAGCAGTACTTC,CASSYGGQTAYEQYF
TRBJ1-6,TRBV7-9,NA,NA,TGTGCCAGCATCGCGGACAGCTATAATTCACCCCTCCACTTT,CASIADSYNSPLHF
TRBJ2-7,TRBV29-1,NA,TRBD2,TGCAGCGTCCGGGGGGGGGAGCTGGAAACCTACGAGCAGTACTTC,CSVRGGELETYEQYF
TRBJ2-7,TRBV4-1,NA,NA,TGCGCCAGCAGCCAAGAGGGGGCAAAGGGGTACGAGCAGTACTTC,CASSQEGAKGYEQYF
TRBJ2-5,TRBV6-1,NA,NA,TGTGCCAGCAGTGCGCACATCGCCGGGAACCAAGAGACCCAGTACTTC,CASSAHIAGNQETQYF
TRBJ2-1,TRBV2,NA,NA,TGTGCCAGCAGGGCAGACCCGCGGCCGTTCTTC,CASRADPRPFF
TRBJ2-2,TRBV5-1,once,TRBD1,TGCGCCAGCAGCCCGGGACAGGGGGCCGGGGAGCTGTTTTTT,CASSPGQGAGELFF
TRBJ2-6,TRBV2,NA,TRBD1,TGTGCCAGCAGTGGAAACAGGGGGACAGGGGCCAACGTCCTGACTTTC,CASSGNRGTGANVLTF
TRBJ2-7,TRBV6-1,NA,NA,TGTGCCAGCAGTGTCGAGCAGGGCGATACCTACGAGCAGTACTTC,CASSVEQGDTYEQYF
TRBJ2-1,TRBV7-9,NA,TRBD1,TGTGCCAGCAGCTTAGCTGCGACAGGGTCGTATGAGCAGTTCTTC,CASSLAATGSYEQFF
TRBJ1-2,TRBV4-2,once,TRBD1,TGTGCCAGCAGCCAAGCATCGGGACAGGGGAACTATGGCTACACCTTC,CASSQASGQGNYGYTF
TRBJ2-5,TRBV6-5,NA,TRBD2,TGTGCCAGCAGTTCCCTAGCGGGAGGGGGGGAGACCCAGTACTTC,CASSSLAGGGETQYF
TRBJ1-1,TRBV11-2,NA,TRBD1,TGTGCCAGCAGCTTAGATCAGGGGGGTAACACTGAAGCTTTCTTT,CASSLDQGGNTEAFF
TRBJ1-3,TRBV6-5,medium-sized,NA,TGTGCCAGCAGTTACTCCCAACAGGGCAGTGGAAACACCATATATTTT,CASSYSQQGSGNTIYF
TRBJ2-7,TRBV19,NA,TRBD1,TGTGCCAGTAGTTCCGGGACAGGGAGCTACGAGCAGTACTTC,CASSSGTGSYEQYF
TRBJ2-7,TRBV2,NA,TRBD1,TGTGCCAGCAGCGCCGGGACAGGGTCGGACGAGCAGTACTTC,CASSAGTGSDEQYF
TRBJ1-2,TRBV7-9,NA,TRBD1,TGTGCCAGCAGCTCAGCGGGGGGGACAGGGGAGAACTATGGCTACACCTTC,CASSSAGGTGENYGYTF
TRBJ2-7,TRBV5-1,NA,TRBD2,TGCGCCAGCAGCCCTGGGGGGGGTCCCCCCGGATACGAGCAGTACTTC,CASSPGGGPPGYEQYF
TRBJ2-7,TRBV15,NA,NA,TGTGCCACCAGCAGTCCCAAGGGACTTACCTACGAGCAGTACTTC,CATSSPKGLTYEQYF
TRBJ1-3,TRBV10-3,NA,TRBD1,TGTGCCACCCGGACAGGCGGCTCTGGAAACACCATATATTTT,CATRTGGSGNTIYF
TRBJ2-7,TRBV27,NA,TRBD1,TGTGCCAGCAGTCCTGGGACAGGGGGCTACGAGCAGTACTTC,CASSPGTGGYEQYF
TRBJ1-6,TRBV2,few,TRBD1,TGTGCCAGCACCCCTGGACAGGGCAATAATTCACCCCTCCACTTT,CASTPGQGNNSPLHF
TRBJ2-1,TRBV7-9,NA,TRBD2,TGTGCCAGCAGCCCCATACTAGCGGAATACTACAATGAGCAGTTCTTC,CASSPILAEYYNEQFF
TRBJ2-5,TRBV5-6,NA,NA,TGTGCCAGCAGCCCCCAGCAAGAGACCCAGTACTTC,CASSPQQETQYF
TRBJ1-4,TRBV6-5,NA,NA,TGTGCCAGCAGTTTTAGGACAAAAGCAACTAATGAAAAACTGTTTTTT,CASSFRTKATNEKLFF
TRBJ2-5,TRBV5-6,NA,NA,TGTGCCAGCAGCTTCGGACTCGCCCTTATTCAAGAGACCCAGTACTTC,CASSFGLALIQETQYF
TRBJ2-1,TRBV6-5,NA,TRBD2,TGTGCCAGCAGTTCACCTCAACTAGCGGGGCTCAATGAGCGGTTCTTC,CASSSPQLAGLNERFF
TRBJ2-1,TRBV6-5,few,NA,TGTGCCAGCAGTTACTCGAGTACTAGAAATACGTTCTTC,CASSYSSTRNTFF
TRBJ1-5,TRBV2,NA,NA,TGTGCCAGCAGTGGGGGGGACTCACCCTATAATCAGCCCCAGCATTTT,CASSGGDSPYNQPQHF
TRBJ2-3,TRBV5-4,NA,NA,TGTGCCAGCAGCTATTTAACAGGGGGGGGAGTTGTCACAGATACGCAGTATTTT,CASSYLTGGGVVTDTQYF
TRBJ2-1,TRBV2,few,TRBD2,TGTGCCAGCAGTGAGGACTTAGCGGGAGGGCGGGATGAGCAGTTCTTC,CASSEDLAGGRDEQFF
TRBJ2-5,TRBV7-2,NA,NA,TGTGCCAGCAGCAAAGGACAGCAAGAGACCCAGTACTTC,CASSKGQQETQYF
TRBJ2-3,TRBV19,NA,TRBD1,TGTGCCAGTAGCTCCGGGACAGGGGTCTCGCGGGATACGCAGTATTTT,CASSSGTGVSRDTQYF
TRBJ2-7,TRBV7-9,NA,NA,TGTGCCAGCAGCTTTAGGAACCCTGCGGACTACGAGCAGTACTTC,CASSFRNPADYEQYF
TRBJ1-4,TRBV28,NA,NA,TGTGCCAGCAGTCAGGTTTCAACTAATGAAAAACTGTTTTTT,CASSQVSTNEKLFF
TRBJ2-7,TRBV2,NA,TRBD1,TGTGCCAGCAGCGGGACAGGGCGAGGCTACGAGCAGTACTTC,CASSGTGRGYEQYF
TRBJ2-5,TRBV6-1,NA,TRBD2,TGTGCCAGCAGTGAAGTCGGGACTAGCGCAGAGACCCAGTACTTC,CASSEVGTSAETQYF
TRBJ2-5,TRBV18,NA,TRBD2,TGTGCCAGCTCACCCTCAGGAGCGGGGCCCCATAGGACCCAGTACTTC,CASSPSGAGPHRTQYF
TRBJ2-7,TRBV28,NA,TRBD1,TGTGCCATCTCAGACAGGGATCTCGGCGAGCAGTACTTC,CAISDRDLGEQYF
TRBJ1-1,TRBV28,NA,TRBD1,TGCCGGACAGGGGGCAACACTGAAGCTTTCTTT,CRTGGNTEAFF
TRBJ1-1,TRBV7-9,NA,NA,TGTGCCAGCAGCCAAATCGGAACAGGTCTTAAGGAAGCTTTCTTT,CASSQIGTGLKEAFF
TRBJ2-1,TRBV19,NA,TRBD1,TGTGCCAGTGGGGACAGGGGGAAAAAAAATGAGCAGTTCTTC,CASGDRGKKNEQFF
TRBJ2-3,TRBV19,NA,TRBD2,TGTGCCAGTAGTCCAGTAGCGGGAGGGCGGAGCGGGAATACGCAGTATTTT,CASSPVAGGRSGNTQYF
TRBJ1-2,TRBV7-2,NA,TRBD1,TGTGCCAGCAACTATCCCCCCGACAGGGATGACTATGGCTACACCTTC,CASNYPPDRDDYGYTF
TRBJ2-7,TRBV21-1,NA,NA,TGTGCCAGCAGTACACACCCCAGGTATGACAACTCCTACGAGCAGTACTTC,CASSTHPRYDNSYEQYF